The 18 T cell receptor beta chains below all came from one sample that was sequenced in a study of blood T cell repertoires in COVID-19. Profiled with immunoSEQ multiplex PCR; TCRdb holds only in-frame clones, not every one. In the table there are about 250,000 clones, around 87% of which are singletons. Input material: PBMCs or T cells enriched from blood (not recorded which). The source is a woman aged 45-65 years who had recovered from COVID-19.

This chain joins TRBV6-5 and TRBJ2-6; D is uncertain. This CDR3 contains 15 residues. CDR1 and CDR2 (germline): MNHEY, SVGAGI. The V end lost 6 bases, the J end lost 0 bases, and 9 bases lay between the germline ends. CDR3 DNA: TGTGCCAGCAGGGGCCCCTCCTCTGGGGCCAACGTCCTGACTTTC. Protein: CASRGPSSGANVLTF.

This rearrangement joins TRBV18 to TRBJ2-1, with D tentatively TRBD2 (6 bases). V was pared by 3 bases and J by 0 bases, with 15 bases between. The CDR3 is 17 amino acids. The germline CDR1 and CDR2 sequences are KGHSH and LQKENI. The CDR3 sequence: CASSPFIADSSYNEQFF. CDR3 DNA: TGTGCCAGCTCACCTTTTATAGCGGATTCCTCCTACAATGAGCAGTTCTTC.

The genes are TRBV7-3 and TRBJ2-1, with D possibly TRBD2 on 6 matching bases. Per the germline V gene, CDR1 is SGHTA and CDR2 is FQGTGA. CDR3 size: 17 residues. Trimming stripped 2 bases from V and 0 bases from J, with 14 bases between. CDR3 loop: CASSLSGGKSSYNEQFF. In DNA form, the CDR3 reads TGTGCCAGCAGCTTATCGGGCGGGAAGAGCTCCTACAATGAGCAGTTCTTC.

V gene TRBV2 combines with J gene TRBJ1-1; no clear D gene. Germline CDR1 is SNHLY and CDR2 is FYNNEI. The V and J ends lost 7 bases and 3 bases respectively, with 12 bases between them. The CDR3 covers 13 residues. The CDR3 region is CASIREADTEAFF. Written as DNA, the CDR3 is TGTGCCAGCATAAGGGAGGCTGACACTGAAGCTTTCTTT.

The chain recombines TRBV30 with TRBJ1-5, with no clear D. Deletions cut 1 base from V and 7 bases from J, with 11 bases between. The germline V gene has CDR1 GTSNPN and CDR2 SVGIG (reference sequence). The CDR3 is made up of 13 amino acids. The CDR3 DNA sequence: TGTGCCTGGAGTGACAGAAATCCACAGCCCCAGCATTTT. Translated: CAWSDRNPQPQHF.

This rearrangement joins TRBV19 to TRBJ2-3, with 13 bases that match TRBD2. CDR1 and CDR2 (germline): LNHDA, SQIVND (reference sequence). The CDR3 loop spans 15 amino acids. V dropped 6 bases and J dropped 4; count of bases not matched to a gene: 4. The CDR3 sequence: CASRLGLAGPDTQYF. In DNA form, the CDR3 reads TGTGCCAGTAGGTTGGGACTAGCGGGACCAGATACGCAGTATTTT.

This sequence joins TRBV3-1 (or the pseudogene TRBV3-2) and TRBJ2-7; no reliable D call. V lost 3 bases and J lost 0, with 9 bases in between. This CDR3 spans 14 amino acids. CDR1 and CDR2 (germline): LGHDT, YNNKEL (reference sequence). CDR3 sequence reads: CASSQSPLSYEQYF. CDR3 bases: TGTGCCAGCAGCCAGAGTCCCCTCTCCTACGAGCAGTACTTC.

The J gene is TRBJ2-3, the V gene TRBV18; TRBD1 agrees at 8 bases. The CDR3 contains 14 residues. CDR1 is KGHSH, CDR2 LQKENI, per germline. J was trimmed by 0 bases and V by 6 bases; bases with no gene match: 2. Written as DNA, the CDR3 is TGTGCCAGCTCGCAGGGGGCTAGCACAGATACGCAGTATTTT. It specifies CASSQGASTDTQYF.

The chain has TRBV7-9 and TRBJ1-1, with 7 bases matching TRBD1. This CDR3 spans 14 amino acids. Germline V gene lookup returns CDR1 SEHNR and CDR2 FQNEAQ (reference sequence). The ends lost 5 bases at V and 3 bases at J; junction bases unmatched: 6. Here the CDR3 reads CASSHRGPHTEAFF. The DNA for the CDR3 is TGTGCCAGCAGCCATAGGGGGCCCCACACTGAAGCTTTCTTT.

Comment on this clone: The conserved phenylalanine or tryptophan normally closing the CDR3 is absent here, so this likely arose from a read error. This chain links TRBV27 with TRBJ1-1; a weak D match, TRBD1 (5 bases). Germline V gene data show CDR1 as MNHEY and CDR2 as SMNVEV (reference sequence). V was clipped by 5 bases and J by 1 base, with 11 bases between them. The CDR3 covers 14 residues. The CDR3 is CASSGTSKNTEAFL. In DNA, the CDR3 is TGTGCCAGCAGTGGGACTAGTAAGAACACTGAAGCTTTCCTT.

The gene calls are TRBV13 and TRBJ2-2, with 7 bases aligning to TRBD2. This CDR3 is 15 amino acids long. V lost 6 bases to trimming and J lost 2 bases; unmatched junction nucleotides: 6. Germline values: CDR1 PRHDT, CDR2 FYEKMQ (reference sequence). The CDR3 protein is CASSYPSGNTGELFF. CDR3 nucleotide sequence: TGTGCCAGCAGTTATCCTAGCGGCAACACCGGGGAGCTGTTTTTT.

The rearrangement joins TRBV28 to TRBJ1-2; 9 bases are shared with TRBD1. The CDR3 totals 13 residues. The trim removed 6 bases at V and 8 bases at J, leaving 7 bases unmatched. The germline gives CDR1 MDHEN, CDR2 SYDVKM. Here the CDR3 reads CASSQQGAGGYTF. In nucleotides, the CDR3 is TGTGCCAGCAGCCAACAGGGGGCTGGCGGCTACACCTTC.

This clone turned up a few times. The chain links TRBV2 to TRBJ2-7; 11 bases map to TRBD2. Germline V gene lookup returns CDR1 SNHLY and CDR2 FYNNEI. V trimming: 8 bases; J trimming: 6 bases; junction bases outside the gene matches: 12. CDR3 length: 15 amino acids. The CDR3 sequence: CASHLTSGSSSEQYF. The CDR3 DNA sequence: TGTGCCAGCCACCTCACTAGCGGGAGTAGTAGCGAGCAGTACTTC.

The chain employs TRBV3-1 (or the pseudogene TRBV3-2) and TRBJ2-7; no clear D gene. The V end lost 0 bases, the J end lost 3 bases, and 12 bases lay between the germline ends. Germline V gives CDR1 LGHDT, CDR2 YNNKEL (reference sequence). The CDR3 has 15 residues. The CDR3, as DNA: TGTGCCAGCAGCCAAGATTCTAGAGCTATCTACGAGCAGTACTTC. Its protein product is CASSQDSRAIYEQYF.

This chain joins TRBV6-6 and TRBJ2-1, with 11 nucleotides matching TRBD2. With V trimmed by 4 bases and J by 2 bases, 4 bases remained unmatched. This CDR3 has 16 residues. Germline values: CDR1 MNHNY, CDR2 SVGAGI (reference sequence). The CDR3 nucleotides are TGTGCCAGCAGTTCTAGCGGGAGGTCCGCCTACAATGAGCAGTTCTTC. It specifies CASSSSGRSAYNEQFF.

The chain uses TRBV19 and TRBJ1-2; D is undetermined. The V end was cut by 3 bases, the J end by 8 bases, with 13 bases between. CDR1 and CDR2 from the germline V gene are LNHDA and SQIVND (reference sequence). This CDR3 is 13 amino acids long. DNA for the CDR3: TGTGCCAGTAGTATCCCTCTTCGTATGGGCTACACCTTC. It yields the protein CASSIPLRMGYTF.

This chain links TRBV4-1 with TRBJ1-2; TRBD1 might be the D (5 bases). Trimming removed 1 base at V and 4 bases at J, with 13 bases between. Germline V gene data show CDR1 as MGHRA and CDR2 as YSYEKL. The CDR3 loop spans 15 amino acids. The CDR3 coding sequence is TGCGCCAGCAGCCAAGCCGCTTGGGGGGTCTATGGCTACACCTTC. It is translated as CASSQAAWGVYGYTF.

The chain carries TRBV9 and TRBJ1-4, with D unresolved. The CDR3 is made up of 15 amino acids. The V gene lost 0 bases and the J gene lost 0 bases, with 6 bases spanning the gap. Per the germline V gene, CDR1 is SGDLS and CDR2 is YYNGEE. DNA of the CDR3: TGTGCCAGCAGCGTAGACCAGGCAACTAATGAAAAACTGTTTTTT. It translates to CASSVDQATNEKLFF.